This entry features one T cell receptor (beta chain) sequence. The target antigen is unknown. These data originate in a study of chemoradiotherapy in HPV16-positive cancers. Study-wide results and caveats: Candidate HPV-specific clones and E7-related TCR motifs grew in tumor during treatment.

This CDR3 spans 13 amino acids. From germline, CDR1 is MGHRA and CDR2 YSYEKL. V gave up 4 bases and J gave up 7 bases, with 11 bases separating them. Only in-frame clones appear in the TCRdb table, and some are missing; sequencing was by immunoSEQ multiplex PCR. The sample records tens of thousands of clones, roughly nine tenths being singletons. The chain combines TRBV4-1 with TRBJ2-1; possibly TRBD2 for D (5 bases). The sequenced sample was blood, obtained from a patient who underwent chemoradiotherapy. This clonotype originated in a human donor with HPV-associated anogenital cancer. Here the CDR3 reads CASSPGNQNEQFF. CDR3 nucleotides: TGCGCCAGCAGCCCCGGGAACCAGAATGAGCAGTTCTTC.